One and the same sample provided the 2 T cell receptor beta chains below, sequenced in a study of blood T cell repertoires in COVID-19. Using immunoSEQ multiplex PCR, the repertoire was profiled, and TCRdb retains in-frame clones only, with some absent. This table has 100,000 to 150,000 clones, around four fifths appearing once. The source material was peripheral blood. These receptors all stem from a man older than 75 with active or convalescent COVID-19.

The chain employs TRBV21-1 and TRBJ2-7; the table's TRBD2 call for D was not verified on the DNA. TRBV21-1 is reported as a pseudogene. This CDR3 region has 14 residues. The CDR3 region is CASSEGPRVREQYF. Written as DNA, the CDR3 is TGTGCCAGCAGCGAAGGACCGCGGGTACGCGAGCAGTACTTC.

This sequence joins TRBV6-5 and TRBJ2-7, with 7 bases aligning to TRBD2. The CDR3 loop spans 16 amino acids. Germline lookup yields CDR1 MNHEY and CDR2 SVGAGI. J gave up 5 bases and V 0 bases, and 10 bases lay outside the gene matches. The CDR3 coding sequence is TGTGCCAGCAGTTACTCCCCTTCGGGGGGTTGGGACGAGCAGTACTTC. Residues: CASSYSPSGGWDEQYF.